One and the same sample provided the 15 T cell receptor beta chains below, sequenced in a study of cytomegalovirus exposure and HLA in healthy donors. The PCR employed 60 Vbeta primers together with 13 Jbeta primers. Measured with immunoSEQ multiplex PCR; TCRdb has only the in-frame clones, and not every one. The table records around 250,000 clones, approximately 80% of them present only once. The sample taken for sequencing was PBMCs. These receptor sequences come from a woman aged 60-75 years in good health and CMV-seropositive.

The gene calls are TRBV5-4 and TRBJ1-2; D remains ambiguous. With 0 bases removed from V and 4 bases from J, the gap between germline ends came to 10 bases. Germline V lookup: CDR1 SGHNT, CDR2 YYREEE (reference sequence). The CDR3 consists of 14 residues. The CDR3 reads CASSLALDPYGYTF. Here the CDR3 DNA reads TGTGCCAGCAGCTTGGCCTTAGATCCCTATGGCTACACCTTC.

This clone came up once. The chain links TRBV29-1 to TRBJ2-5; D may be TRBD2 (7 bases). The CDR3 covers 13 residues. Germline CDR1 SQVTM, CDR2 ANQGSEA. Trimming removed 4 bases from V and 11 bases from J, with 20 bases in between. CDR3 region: CSVAGQPSGEQYF. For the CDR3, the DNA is TGCAGCGTTGCAGGACAGCCCAGCGGGGAGCAGTACTTC.

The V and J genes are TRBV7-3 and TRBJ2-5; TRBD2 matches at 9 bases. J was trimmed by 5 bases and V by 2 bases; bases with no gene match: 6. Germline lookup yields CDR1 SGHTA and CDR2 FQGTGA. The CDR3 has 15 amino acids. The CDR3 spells CASSLAGGRGETQYF. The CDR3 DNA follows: TGTGCCAGCAGCTTAGCAGGCGGGAGGGGCGAGACCCAGTACTTC.

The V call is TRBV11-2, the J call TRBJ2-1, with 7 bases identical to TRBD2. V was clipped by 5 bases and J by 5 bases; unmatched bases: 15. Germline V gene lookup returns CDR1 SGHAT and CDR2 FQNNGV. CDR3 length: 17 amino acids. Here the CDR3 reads CASSDRLALFNNNEQFF. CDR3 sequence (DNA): TGTGCCAGCAGCGACCGACTAGCCCTCTTCAACAACAATGAGCAGTTCTTC.

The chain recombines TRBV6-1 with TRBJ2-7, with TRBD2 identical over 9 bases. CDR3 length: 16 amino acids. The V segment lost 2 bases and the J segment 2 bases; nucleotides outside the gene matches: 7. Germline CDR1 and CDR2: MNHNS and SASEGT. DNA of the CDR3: TGTGCCAGCAGTGAACATCTAGCGGGGAAAACCTACGAGCAGTACTTC. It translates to CASSEHLAGKTYEQYF.

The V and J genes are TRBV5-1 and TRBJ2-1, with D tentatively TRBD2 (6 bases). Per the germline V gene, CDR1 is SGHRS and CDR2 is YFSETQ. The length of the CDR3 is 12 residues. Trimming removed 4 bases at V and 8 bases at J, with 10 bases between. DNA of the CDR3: TGCGCCAGCAGCCCCCCGGGGGATGAGCAGTTCTTC. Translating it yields CASSPPGDEQFF.

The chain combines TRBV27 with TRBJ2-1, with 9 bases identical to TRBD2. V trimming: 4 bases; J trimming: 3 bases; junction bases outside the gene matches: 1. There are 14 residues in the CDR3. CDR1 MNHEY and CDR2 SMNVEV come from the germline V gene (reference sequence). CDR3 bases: TGTGCCAGCAGTTATAGCGGGGGCTACAATGAGCAGTTCTTC. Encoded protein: CASSYSGGYNEQFF.

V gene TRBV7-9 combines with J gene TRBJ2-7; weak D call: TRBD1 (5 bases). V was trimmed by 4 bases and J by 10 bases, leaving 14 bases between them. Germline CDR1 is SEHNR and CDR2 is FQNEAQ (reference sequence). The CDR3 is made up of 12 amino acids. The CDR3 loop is CASSWPQGIQYF. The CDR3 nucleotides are TGTGCCAGCAGCTGGCCGCAGGGTATTCAGTACTTC.

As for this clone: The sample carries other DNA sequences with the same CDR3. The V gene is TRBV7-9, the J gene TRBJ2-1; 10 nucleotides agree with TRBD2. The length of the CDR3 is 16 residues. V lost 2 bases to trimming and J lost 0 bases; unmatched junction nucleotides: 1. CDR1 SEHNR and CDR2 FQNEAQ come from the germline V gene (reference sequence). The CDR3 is CASSLLAGVSYNEQFF. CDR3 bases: TGTGCCAGCAGCTTACTAGCGGGGGTCTCCTACAATGAGCAGTTCTTC.

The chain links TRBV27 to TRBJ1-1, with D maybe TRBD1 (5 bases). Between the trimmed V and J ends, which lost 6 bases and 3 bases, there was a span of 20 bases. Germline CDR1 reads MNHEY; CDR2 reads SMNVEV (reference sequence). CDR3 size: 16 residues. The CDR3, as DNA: TGTGCCAGCAGGCTTTTAGGGGCGCAAGGATACACTGAAGCTTTCTTT. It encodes CASRLLGAQGYTEAFF.

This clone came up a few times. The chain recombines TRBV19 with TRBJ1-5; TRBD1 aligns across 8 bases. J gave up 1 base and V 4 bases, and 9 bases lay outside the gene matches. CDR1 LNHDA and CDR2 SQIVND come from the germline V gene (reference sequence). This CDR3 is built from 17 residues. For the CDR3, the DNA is TGTGCCAGTAGTACCACAGGGGGTTCGTGGAGCAATCAGCCCCAGCATTTT. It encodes CASSTTGGSWSNQPQHF.

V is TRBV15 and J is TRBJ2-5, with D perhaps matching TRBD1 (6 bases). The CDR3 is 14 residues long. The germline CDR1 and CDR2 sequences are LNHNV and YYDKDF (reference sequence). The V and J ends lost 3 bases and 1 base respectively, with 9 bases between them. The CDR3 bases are TGTGCCACCAGCAGCGGACAGATCCAAGAGACCCAGTACTTC. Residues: CATSSGQIQETQYF. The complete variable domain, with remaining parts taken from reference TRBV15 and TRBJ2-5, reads DAMVIQNPRYQVTQFGKPVTLSCSQTLNHNVMYWYQQKSSQAPKLLFHYYDKDFNNEADTPDNFQSRRPNTSFCFLDIRSPGLGDTAMYLCATSSGQIQETQYFGPGTRLLVL.

The CDR3 reads CASSLLGQKNYGYTF. CDR3 sequence (DNA): TGTGCCAGCAGCTTGTTAGGACAAAAAAACTATGGCTACACCTTC. This chain connects TRBV5-4 to TRBJ1-2, with D possibly matching TRBD1 (5 bases). With 1 base removed from V and 2 bases from J, the gap between germline ends came to 12 bases. This CDR3 comprises 15 residues. Germline values: CDR1 SGHNT, CDR2 YYREEE (reference sequence).

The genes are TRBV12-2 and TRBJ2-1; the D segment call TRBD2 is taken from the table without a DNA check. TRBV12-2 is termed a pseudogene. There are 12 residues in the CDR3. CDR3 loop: CASRLASSEQFF. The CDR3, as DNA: TGTGCAAGTCGCTTAGCAAGTAGTGAGCAGTTCTTC.

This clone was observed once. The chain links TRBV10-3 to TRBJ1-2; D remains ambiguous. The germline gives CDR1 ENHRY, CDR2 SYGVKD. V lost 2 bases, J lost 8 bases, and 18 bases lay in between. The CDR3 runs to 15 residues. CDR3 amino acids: CAISEVKSAASGYTF. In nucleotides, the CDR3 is TGTGCCATCAGTGAGGTAAAGAGCGCCGCGTCCGGCTACACCTTC.